This T cell receptor beta chain was identified during a study of blood T cell repertoires in COVID-19. Overall study context: Italy, Spain and the United States were the sources of the convalescent and acute COVID-19 samples. The cDNA or gDNA used as material had been derived from T cells, B-cell-depleted T cells, or PBMCs.

As originally analysed: Cell counts per sample came from amplifying reference gene primers. Sequencing used immunoSEQ multiplex PCR; TCRdb keeps in-frame clones, though not all of them. Clonal size and the V and J genes are those of that table, whereas D and trimming came from the DNA. The repertoire includes around 42,000 clones, about four fifths of them detected once, and around 38% sits in the top ten. Losses at the gene ends were 3 bases for V and 3 bases for J; bases not matched to a gene: 6. The CDR3 consists of 14 residues. Germline CDR1 is DFQATT and CDR2 is SNEGSKA (reference sequence). The specimen sequenced was peripheral blood. This TCR derives from a man at least 80 years old with active or convalescent COVID-19. The chain uses TRBV20-1 and TRBJ2-7, with 9 bases that match TRBD1. DNA of the CDR3: TGCAGTGCTAGTAAGACAGGGGGGGACTACGAGCAGTACTTC. Translated, it gives CSASKTGGDYEQYF.